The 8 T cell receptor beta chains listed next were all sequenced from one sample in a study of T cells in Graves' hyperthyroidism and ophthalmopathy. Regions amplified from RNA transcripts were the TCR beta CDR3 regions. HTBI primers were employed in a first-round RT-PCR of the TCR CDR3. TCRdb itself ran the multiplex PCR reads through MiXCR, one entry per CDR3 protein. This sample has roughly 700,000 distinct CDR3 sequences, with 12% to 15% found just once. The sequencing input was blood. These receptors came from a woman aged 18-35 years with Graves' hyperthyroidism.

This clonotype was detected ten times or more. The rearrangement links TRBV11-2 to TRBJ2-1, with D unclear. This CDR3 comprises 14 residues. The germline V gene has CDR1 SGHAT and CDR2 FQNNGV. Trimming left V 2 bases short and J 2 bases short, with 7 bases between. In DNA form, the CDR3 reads TGTGCCAGCAGCTTAACTCTCGCCTACAATGAGCAGTTCTTC. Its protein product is CASSLTLAYNEQFF.

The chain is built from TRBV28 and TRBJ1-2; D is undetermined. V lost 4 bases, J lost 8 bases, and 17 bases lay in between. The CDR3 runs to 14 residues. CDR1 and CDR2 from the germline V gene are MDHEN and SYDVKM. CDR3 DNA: TGTGCCAGCAGTTCCCCCGGGTTGTCTCAAGGCTACACCTTC. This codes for CASSSPGLSQGYTF.

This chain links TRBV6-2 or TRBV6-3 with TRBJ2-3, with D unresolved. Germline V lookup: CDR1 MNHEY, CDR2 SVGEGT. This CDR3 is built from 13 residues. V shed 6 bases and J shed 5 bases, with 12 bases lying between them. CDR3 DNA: TGTGCCAGCAGCCCCCACCCACGAGATACGCAGTATTTT. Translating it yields CASSPHPRDTQYF.

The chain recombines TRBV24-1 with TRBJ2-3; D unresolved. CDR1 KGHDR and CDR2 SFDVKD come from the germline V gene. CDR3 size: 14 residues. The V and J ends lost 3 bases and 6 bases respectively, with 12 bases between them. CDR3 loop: CATSDRSLRDTQYF. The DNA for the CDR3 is TGTGCCACCAGTGATCGCTCACTTAGGGATACGCAGTATTTT.

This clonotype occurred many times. In DNA form, the CDR3 reads TGTGCCAGCCAGGGGGACGGTCTATCCCCCAATGAGCAGTTCTTC. Translation gives CASQGDGLSPNEQFF. The gene calls are TRBV2 and TRBJ2-1, with 7 bases matching TRBD1. V dropped 8 bases and J dropped 6; count of bases not matched to a gene: 13. The CDR3 length is 15 residues. In germline, CDR1 is SNHLY, CDR2 FYNNEI.

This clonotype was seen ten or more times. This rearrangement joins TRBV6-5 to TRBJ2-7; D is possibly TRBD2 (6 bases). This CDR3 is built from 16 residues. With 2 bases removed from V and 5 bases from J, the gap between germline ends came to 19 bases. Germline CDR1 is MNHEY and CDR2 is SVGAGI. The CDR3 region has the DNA TGTGCCAGCAGTTACGGCCGGGACTCCCCAAGAGACGAGCAGTACTTC. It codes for CASSYGRDSPRDEQYF.

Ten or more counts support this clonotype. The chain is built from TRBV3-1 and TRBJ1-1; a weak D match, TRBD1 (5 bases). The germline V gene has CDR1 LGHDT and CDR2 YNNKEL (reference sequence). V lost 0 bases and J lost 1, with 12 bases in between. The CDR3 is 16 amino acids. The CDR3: CASSQDLWGGNTEAFF. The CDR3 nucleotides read TGTGCCAGCAGCCAAGATCTGTGGGGGGGGAACACTGAAGCTTTCTTT.

CDR3 region: CASSMVVSEAFF. CDR3 nucleotides: TGTGCCAGTAGTATGGTCGTGAGTGAAGCTTTCTTT. The chain employs TRBV19 and TRBJ1-1, with D unclear. Germline CDR1 LNHDA, CDR2 SQIVND (reference sequence). The CDR3 length is 12 residues. With 3 bases removed from V and 7 bases from J, the gap between germline ends came to 9 bases.